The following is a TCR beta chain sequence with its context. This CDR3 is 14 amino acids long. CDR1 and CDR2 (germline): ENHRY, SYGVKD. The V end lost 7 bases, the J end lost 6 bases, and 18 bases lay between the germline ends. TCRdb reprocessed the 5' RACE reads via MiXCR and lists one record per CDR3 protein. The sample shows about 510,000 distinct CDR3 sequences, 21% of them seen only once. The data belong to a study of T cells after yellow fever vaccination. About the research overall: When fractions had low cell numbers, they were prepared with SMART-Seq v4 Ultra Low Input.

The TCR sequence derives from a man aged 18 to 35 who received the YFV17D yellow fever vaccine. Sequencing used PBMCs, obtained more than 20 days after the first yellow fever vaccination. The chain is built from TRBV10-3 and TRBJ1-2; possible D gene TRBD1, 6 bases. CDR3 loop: CAITPAGAPHGYTF. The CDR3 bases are TGTGCCATCACCCCGGCGGGGGCGCCCCATGGCTACACCTTC.